These 5 T cell receptor beta chains originate from one sample sequenced in a study of cytomegalovirus exposure and HLA in healthy donors. This PCR relied on a set of 60 Vbeta primers and 13 Jbeta primers. Some clones are missing from TCRdb's copy, which holds only in-frame ones; the method was immunoSEQ multiplex PCR. This repertoire shows about 120,000 clones, 77% found once; its top ten account for 10% to 11%. The sample consisted of PBMCs. The receptors shown here come from a man aged 40-49 years in good health and CMV-seropositive.

The V call is TRBV7-6, the J call TRBJ2-5; 9 bases fit TRBD1. Matching the DNA end better, TRBJ2-7 makes the J call doubtful. Germline-derived CDR1 and CDR2 are SGHVS and FNYEAQ. CDR3 length equals 14 residues. The CDR3 is CASSEGQGYYEQYF. In DNA, the CDR3 is TGTGCCAGCAGCGAGGGACAGGGCTACTACGAGCAGTACTTC.

The J gene is TRBJ2-3, the V gene TRBV5-1; 10 bases are a match to TRBD2. The length of the CDR3 is 20 residues. In germline, CDR1 is SGHRS, CDR2 YFSETQ. V dropped 1 base and J dropped 5; count of bases not matched to a gene: 19. CDR3 DNA: TGCGCCAGCAGCTTGTCCTCCGATACTAGCGGGGACATAAAGCAAGATACGCAGTATTTT. Its protein product is CASSLSSDTSGDIKQDTQYF.

V is TRBV14 and J is TRBJ2-2; 10 nucleotides line up with TRBD1. Trimming removed 1 base from V and 7 bases from J; junction bases left unmatched: 9. The CDR3 loop spans 17 amino acids. Per the germline V gene, CDR1 is SGHDN and CDR2 is FVKESK. The CDR3 DNA sequence: TGTGCCAGCAGCCAAGTCCCTCAGGACAGGGGGTTCGGGGAGCTGTTTTTT. It yields the protein CASSQVPQDRGFGELFF. Together with reference TRBV14 and TRBJ2-2, the CDR3 gives the full variable domain: EAGVTQFPSHSVIEKGQTVTLRCDPISGHDNLYWYRRVMGKEIKFLLHFVKESKQDESGMPNNRFLAERTGGTYSTLKVQPAELEDSGVYFCASSQVPQDRGFGELFFGEGSRLTVL.

The chain combines TRBV28 with TRBJ1-4, with a weak D call TRBD1 (5 bases). The CDR3 length is 12 residues. Germline-derived CDR1 and CDR2 are MDHEN and SYDVKM. Trimming left V 4 bases short and J 8 bases short, with 8 bases between. The DNA of the CDR3 is TGTGCCAGCAGTTCGGGGGTCGAAAAACTGTTTTTT. As protein: CASSSGVEKLFF.

The chain recombines TRBV5-4 with TRBJ1-2, with D perhaps TRBD1 (6 bases). The germline V gene has CDR1 SGHNT and CDR2 YYREEE (reference sequence). The CDR3 totals 13 residues. V lost 2 bases and J lost 4, with 9 bases in between. DNA for the CDR3: TGTGCCAGCAGCTTAACAGGGTTCTATGGCTACACCTTC. This sequence encodes CASSLTGFYGYTF.